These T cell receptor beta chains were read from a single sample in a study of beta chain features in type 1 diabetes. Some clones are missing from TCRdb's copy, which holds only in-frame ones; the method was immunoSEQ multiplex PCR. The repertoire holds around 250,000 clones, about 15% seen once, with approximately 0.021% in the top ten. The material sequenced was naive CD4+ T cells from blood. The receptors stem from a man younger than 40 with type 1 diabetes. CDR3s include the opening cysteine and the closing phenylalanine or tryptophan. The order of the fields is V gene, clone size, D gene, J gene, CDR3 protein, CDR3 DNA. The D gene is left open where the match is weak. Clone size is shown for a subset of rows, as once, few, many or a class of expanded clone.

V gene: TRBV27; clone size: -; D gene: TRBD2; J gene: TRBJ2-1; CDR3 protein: CASKTSGGYNEQFF; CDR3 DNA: TGTGCCAGCAAGACTAGCGGGGGCTACAATGAGCAGTTCTTC
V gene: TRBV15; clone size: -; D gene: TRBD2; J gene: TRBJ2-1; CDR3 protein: CATSRQRLAGGHNEQFF; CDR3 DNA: TGTGCCACCAGCAGACAACGACTAGCGGGGGGTCACAATGAGCAGTTCTTC
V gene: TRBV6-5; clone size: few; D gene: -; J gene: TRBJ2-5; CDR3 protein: CASSYSVWGMETQYF; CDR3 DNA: TGTGCCAGCAGTTACTCGGTTTGGGGCATGGAGACCCAGTACTTC
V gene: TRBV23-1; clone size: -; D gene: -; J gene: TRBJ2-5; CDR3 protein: CASSRGEFQETQYF; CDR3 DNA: TGCGCCAGCAGTCGGGGGGAGTTCCAAGAGACCCAGTACTTC
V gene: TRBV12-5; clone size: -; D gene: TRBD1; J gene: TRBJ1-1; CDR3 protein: CASQGGLGTEAFF; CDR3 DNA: TGTGCTAGTCAGGGGGGATTGGGCACTGAAGCTTTCTTT
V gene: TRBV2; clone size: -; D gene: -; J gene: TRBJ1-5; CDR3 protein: CASSEQGNQPQHF; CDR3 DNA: TGTGCCAGCAGTGAACAGGGGAATCAGCCCCAGCATTTT
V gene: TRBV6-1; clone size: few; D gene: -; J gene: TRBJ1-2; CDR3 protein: CASSEGDYGYTF; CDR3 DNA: TGTGCCAGCAGTGAGGGAGACTATGGCTACACCTTC
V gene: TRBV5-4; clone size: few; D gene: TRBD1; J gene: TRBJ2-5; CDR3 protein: CASTRDRIQETQYF; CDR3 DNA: TGTGCCAGCACAAGGGACAGGATCCAAGAGACCCAGTACTTC
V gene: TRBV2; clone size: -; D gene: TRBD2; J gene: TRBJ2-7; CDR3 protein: CASRETSGGHEQYF; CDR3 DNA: TGTGCCAGCAGGGAGACTAGCGGGGGGCACGAGCAGTACTTC
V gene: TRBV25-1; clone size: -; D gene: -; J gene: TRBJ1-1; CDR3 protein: CASSALTGAFF; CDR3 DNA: TGTGCCAGCAGTGCCCTGACGGGGGCTTTCTTT
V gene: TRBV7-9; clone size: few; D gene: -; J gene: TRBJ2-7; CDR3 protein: CASSLASGVPVEQYF; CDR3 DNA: TGTGCCAGCAGCTTAGCCTCCGGGGTGCCTGTCGAGCAGTACTTC
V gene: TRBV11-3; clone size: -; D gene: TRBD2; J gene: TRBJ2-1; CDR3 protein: CASSLGSDGGGLDEQFF; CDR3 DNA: TGTGCCAGCAGCTTAGGTAGCGACGGGGGGGGGCTCGATGAGCAGTTCTTC
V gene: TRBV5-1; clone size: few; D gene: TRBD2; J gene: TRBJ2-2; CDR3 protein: CASSILAGEIGGELFF; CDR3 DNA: TGCGCCAGCAGCATCCTAGCGGGAGAAATTGGCGGGGAGCTGTTTTTT
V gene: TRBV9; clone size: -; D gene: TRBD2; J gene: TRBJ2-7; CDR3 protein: CASSVEAGGFYEQYF; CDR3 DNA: TGTGCCAGCAGCGTAGAAGCGGGGGGCTTCTACGAGCAGTACTTC
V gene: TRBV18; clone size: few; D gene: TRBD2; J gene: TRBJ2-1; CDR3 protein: CASSPLSGNSYNEQFF; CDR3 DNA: TGTGCCAGCTCACCTCTCAGCGGGAACTCCTACAATGAGCAGTTCTTC
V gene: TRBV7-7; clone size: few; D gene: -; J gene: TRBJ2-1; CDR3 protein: CASSPLGGAGNEQFF; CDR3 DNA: TGTGCTAGCAGCCCCTTGGGGGGGGCGGGGAATGAGCAGTTCTTC
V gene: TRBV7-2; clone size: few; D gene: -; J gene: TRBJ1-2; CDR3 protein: CASSFNSGHPLYGYTF; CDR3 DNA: TGTGCCAGCAGCTTCAATTCGGGACACCCGTTGTATGGCTACACCTTC
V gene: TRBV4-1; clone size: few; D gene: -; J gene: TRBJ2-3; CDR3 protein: CASSQAPGTDTQYF; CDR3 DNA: TGCGCCAGCAGCCAAGCTCCAGGCACAGATACGCAGTATTTT
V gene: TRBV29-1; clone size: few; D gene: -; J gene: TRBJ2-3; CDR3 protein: CSVERRAGTDTQYF; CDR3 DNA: TGCAGCGTTGAGCGCAGGGCAGGCACAGATACGCAGTATTTT
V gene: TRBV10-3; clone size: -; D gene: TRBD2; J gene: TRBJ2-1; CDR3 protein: CAISPTSGQVNEQFF; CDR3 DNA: TGTGCCATCAGCCCGACTAGCGGGCAGGTCAATGAGCAGTTCTTC
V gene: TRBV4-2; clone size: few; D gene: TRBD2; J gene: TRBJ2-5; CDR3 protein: CASSWSSGQETQYF; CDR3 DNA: TGTGCCAGCAGCTGGTCTAGCGGTCAAGAGACCCAGTACTTC
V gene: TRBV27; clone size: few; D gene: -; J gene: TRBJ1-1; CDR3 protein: CASRGGTEAFF; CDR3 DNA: TGTGCCAGCAGGGGGGGTACTGAAGCTTTCTTT
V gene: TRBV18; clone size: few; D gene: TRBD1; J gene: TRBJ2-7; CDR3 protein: CASSPGRGQVYEQYF; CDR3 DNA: TGTGCCAGCTCACCAGGCAGGGGGCAAGTCTACGAGCAGTACTTC